What follows is one TCR beta chain and its context. The antigen is unknown. After stimulus-free culture, autoproliferating CFSE-dim and non-proliferating CFSE-high T cells were sequenced separately. Replicate wells were pooled after approximately 7 days of stimulus-free culture of 5x10^7 CFSE-labeled PBMCs. CFSE at roughly 0.51 uM labeled the PBMCs, which were then cultured unstimulated. Per the germline V gene, CDR1 is SGHNT and CDR2 is YYREEE (reference sequence). This CDR3 region has 15 residues. V gave up 0 bases and J gave up 2 bases, with 6 bases separating them. This sample was taken from a study of memory B cells and T cells in multiple sclerosis. Study-wide findings and caveats: Normalization was needed because clone-set size differences affected shared clonotype counts.

TCRdb's copy holds only in-frame clones and misses some; the assay was immunoSEQ multiplex PCR. The sample contains about 45,000 clones, about 80% of which appear only once. This chain joins TRBV5-4 and TRBJ2-6; a possible D gene is TRBD2 (5 bases). The TCR was taken from a human donor with multiple sclerosis. Sample: PBMCs from blood kept in culture. DNA of the CDR3: TGTGCCAGCAGCTTGGGAGGGCCTGGGGCCAACGTCCTGACTTTC. It specifies CASSLGGPGANVLTF.